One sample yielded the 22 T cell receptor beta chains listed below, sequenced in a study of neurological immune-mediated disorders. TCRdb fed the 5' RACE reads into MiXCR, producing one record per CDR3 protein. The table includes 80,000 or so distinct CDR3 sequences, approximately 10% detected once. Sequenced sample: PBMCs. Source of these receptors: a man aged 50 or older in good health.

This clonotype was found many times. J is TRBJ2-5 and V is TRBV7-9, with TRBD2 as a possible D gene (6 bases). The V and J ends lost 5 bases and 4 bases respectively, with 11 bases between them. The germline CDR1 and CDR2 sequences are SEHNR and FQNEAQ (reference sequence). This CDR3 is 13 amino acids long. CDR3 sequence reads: CASSRGGIETQYF. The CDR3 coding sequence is TGTGCCAGCAGCCGAGGAGGGATAGAGACCCAGTACTTC. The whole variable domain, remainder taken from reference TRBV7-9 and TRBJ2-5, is DTGVSQNPRHKITKRGQNVTFRCDPISEHNRLYWYRQTLGQGPEFLTYFQNEAQLEKSRLLSDRFSAERPKGSFSTLEIQRTEQGDSAMYLCASSRGGIETQYFGPGTRLLVL.

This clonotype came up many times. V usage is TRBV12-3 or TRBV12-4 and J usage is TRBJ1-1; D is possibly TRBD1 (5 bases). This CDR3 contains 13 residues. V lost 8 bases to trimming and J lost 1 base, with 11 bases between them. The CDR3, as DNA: TGTGCCAGCGGGGGGACCCAGAACACTGAAGCTTTCTTT. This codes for CASGGTQNTEAFF.

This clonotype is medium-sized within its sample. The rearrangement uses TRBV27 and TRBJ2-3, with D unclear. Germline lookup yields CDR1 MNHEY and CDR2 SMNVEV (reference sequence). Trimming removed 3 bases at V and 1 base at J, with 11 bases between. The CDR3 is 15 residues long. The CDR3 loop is CASSLIHLGTDTQYF. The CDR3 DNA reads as TGTGCCAGCAGTTTGATCCACCTTGGCACAGATACGCAGTATTTT.

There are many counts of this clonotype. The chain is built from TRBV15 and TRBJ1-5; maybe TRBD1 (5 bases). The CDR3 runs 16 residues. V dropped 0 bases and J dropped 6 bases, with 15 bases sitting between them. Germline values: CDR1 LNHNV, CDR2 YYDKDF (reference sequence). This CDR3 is CATSRDSWGGSQPQHF. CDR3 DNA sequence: TGTGCCACCAGCAGAGATTCTTGGGGGGGTAGTCAGCCCCAGCATTTT.

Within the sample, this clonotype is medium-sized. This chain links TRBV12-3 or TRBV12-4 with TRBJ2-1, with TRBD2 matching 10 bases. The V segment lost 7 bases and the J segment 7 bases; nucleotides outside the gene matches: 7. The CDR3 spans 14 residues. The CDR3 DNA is TGTGCCAGCACCGAGCGGGAGGGAATGAATGAGCAGTTCTTC. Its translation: CASTEREGMNEQFF.

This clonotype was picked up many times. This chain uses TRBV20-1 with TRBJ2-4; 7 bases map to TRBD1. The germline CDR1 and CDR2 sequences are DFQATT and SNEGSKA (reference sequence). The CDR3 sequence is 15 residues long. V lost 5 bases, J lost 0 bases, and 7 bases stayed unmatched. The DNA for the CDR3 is TGCAGTGCTGGGGGACAGTCTCTAGCCAAAAACATTCAGTACTTC. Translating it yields CSAGGQSLAKNIQYF.

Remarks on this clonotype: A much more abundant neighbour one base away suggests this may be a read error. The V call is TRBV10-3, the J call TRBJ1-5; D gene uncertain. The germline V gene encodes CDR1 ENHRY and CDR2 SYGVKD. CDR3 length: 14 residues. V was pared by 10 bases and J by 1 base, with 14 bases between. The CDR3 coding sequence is TGTGCCACCCGTCGGGCGGAAAGCAATCAGCCCCAGCATTTT. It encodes CATRRAESNQPQHF.

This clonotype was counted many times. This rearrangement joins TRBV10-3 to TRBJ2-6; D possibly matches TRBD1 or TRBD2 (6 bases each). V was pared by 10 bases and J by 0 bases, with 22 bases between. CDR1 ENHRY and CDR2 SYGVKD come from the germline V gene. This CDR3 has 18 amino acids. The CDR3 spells CASRQDWGVSSGANVLTF. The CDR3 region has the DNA TGTGCCAGCAGACAGGACTGGGGGGTGAGCTCTGGGGCCAACGTCCTGACTTTC.

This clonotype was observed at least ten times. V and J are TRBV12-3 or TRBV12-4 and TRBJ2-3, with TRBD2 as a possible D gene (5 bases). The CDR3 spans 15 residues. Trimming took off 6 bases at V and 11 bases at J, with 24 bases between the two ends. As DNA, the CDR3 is TGTGCCAGCAGCCACACGGGGAAGGTGACCCGGGGGCAGTATTTT. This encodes CASSHTGKVTRGQYF.

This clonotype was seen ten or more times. CDR3 loop: CSAKDRGHAAFF. The CDR3 DNA sequence: TGCAGTGCTAAGGACAGGGGGCATGCGGCTTTCTTT. V usage is TRBV20-1 and J usage is TRBJ1-1; 11 bases line up with TRBD1. The germline V gene has CDR1 DFQATT and CDR2 SNEGSKA (reference sequence). After removal of 4 bases from V and 11 bases from J, the junction contained 6 bases not matched to a gene. This CDR3 is built from 12 residues.

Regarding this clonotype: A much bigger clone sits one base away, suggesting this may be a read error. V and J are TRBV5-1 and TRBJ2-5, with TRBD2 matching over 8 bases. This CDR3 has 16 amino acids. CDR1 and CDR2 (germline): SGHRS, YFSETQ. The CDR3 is CASSLDLAGRQETRYF. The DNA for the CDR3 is TGCGCCAGCAGCTTGGACCTAGCGGGTCGACAAGAGACCCGGTACTTC.

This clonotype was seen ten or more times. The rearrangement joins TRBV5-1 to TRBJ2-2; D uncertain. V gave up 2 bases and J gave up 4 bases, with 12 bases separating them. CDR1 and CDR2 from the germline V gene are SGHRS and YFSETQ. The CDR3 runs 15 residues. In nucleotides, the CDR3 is TGCGCCAGCAGCTTCGGCGGCCGAGGCACCGGGGAGCTGTTTTTT. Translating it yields CASSFGGRGTGELFF.

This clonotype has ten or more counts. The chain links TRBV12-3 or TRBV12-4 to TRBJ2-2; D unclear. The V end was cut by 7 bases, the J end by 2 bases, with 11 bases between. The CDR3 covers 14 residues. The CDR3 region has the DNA TGTGCCAGCACCGGACGTCTAAACACCGGGGAGCTGTTTTTT. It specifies CASTGRLNTGELFF.

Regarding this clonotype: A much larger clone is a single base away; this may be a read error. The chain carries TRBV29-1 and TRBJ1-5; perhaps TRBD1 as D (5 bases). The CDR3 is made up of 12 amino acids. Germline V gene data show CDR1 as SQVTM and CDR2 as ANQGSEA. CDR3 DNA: TGCAGCGTTGGACAGACCAATCATCCCCAGCATTTT. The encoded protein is CSVGQTNHPQHF.

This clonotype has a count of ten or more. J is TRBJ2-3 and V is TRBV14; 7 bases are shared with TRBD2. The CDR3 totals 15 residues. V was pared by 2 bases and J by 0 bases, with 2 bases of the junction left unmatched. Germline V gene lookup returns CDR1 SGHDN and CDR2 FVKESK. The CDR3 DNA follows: TGTGCCAGCAGCCAAAATAGCGGGAGCACAGATACGCAGTATTTT. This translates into CASSQNSGSTDTQYF.

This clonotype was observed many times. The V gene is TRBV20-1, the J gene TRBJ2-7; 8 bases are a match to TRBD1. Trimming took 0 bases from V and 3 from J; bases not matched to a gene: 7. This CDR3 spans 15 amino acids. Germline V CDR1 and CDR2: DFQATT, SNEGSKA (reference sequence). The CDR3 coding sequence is TGCAGTGCTAGAGATCTAACAGGGGGAAGCTACGAGCAGTACTTC. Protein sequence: CSARDLTGGSYEQYF.

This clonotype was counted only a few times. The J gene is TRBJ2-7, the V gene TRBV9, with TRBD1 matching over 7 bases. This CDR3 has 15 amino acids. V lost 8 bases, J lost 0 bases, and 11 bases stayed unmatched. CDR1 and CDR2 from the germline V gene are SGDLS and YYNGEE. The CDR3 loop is CARGEGTAASYEQYF. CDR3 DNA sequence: TGTGCCAGAGGTGAAGGGACAGCAGCCTCCTACGAGCAGTACTTC. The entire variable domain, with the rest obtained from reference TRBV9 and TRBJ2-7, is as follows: DSGVTQTPKHLITATGQRVTLRCSPRSGDLSVYWYQQSLDQGLQFLIQYYNGEERAKGNILERFSAQQFPDLHSELNLSSLELGDSALYFCARGEGTAASYEQYFGPGTRLTVT.

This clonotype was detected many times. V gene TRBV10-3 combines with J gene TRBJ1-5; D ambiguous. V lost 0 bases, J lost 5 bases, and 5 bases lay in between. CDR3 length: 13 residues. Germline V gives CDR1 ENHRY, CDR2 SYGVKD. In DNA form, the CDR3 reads TGTGCCATCAGTGAGTCGGGAGATCAGCCCCAGCATTTT. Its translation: CAISESGDQPQHF.

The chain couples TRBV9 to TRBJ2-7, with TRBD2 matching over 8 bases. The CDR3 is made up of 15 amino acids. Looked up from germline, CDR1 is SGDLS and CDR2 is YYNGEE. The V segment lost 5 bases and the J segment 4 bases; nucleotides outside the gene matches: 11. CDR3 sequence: CASSGGSGSSYEQYF. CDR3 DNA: TGTGCCAGCAGTGGAGGGAGCGGGAGTTCTTACGAGCAGTACTTC.

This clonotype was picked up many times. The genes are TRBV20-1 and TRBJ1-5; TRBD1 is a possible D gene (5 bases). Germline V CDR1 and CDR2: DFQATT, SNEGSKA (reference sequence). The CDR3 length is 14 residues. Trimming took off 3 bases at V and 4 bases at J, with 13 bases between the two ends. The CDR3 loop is CSARGDGVNQPQHF. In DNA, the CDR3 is TGCAGTGCTAGGGGGGACGGAGTAAATCAGCCCCAGCATTTT.

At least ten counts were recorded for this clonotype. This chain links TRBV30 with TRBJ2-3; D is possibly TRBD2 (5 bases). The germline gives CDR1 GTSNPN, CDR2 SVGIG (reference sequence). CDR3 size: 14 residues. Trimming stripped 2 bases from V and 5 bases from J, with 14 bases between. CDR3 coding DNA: TGTGCCTGGAGTAAATCGGGAAGGCTAGATACGCAGTATTTT. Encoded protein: CAWSKSGRLDTQYF.

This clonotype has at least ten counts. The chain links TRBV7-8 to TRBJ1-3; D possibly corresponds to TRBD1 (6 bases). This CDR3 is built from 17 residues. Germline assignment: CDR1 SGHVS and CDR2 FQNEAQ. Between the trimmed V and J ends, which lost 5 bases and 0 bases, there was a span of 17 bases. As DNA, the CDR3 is TGTGCCAGCAGCCCCCGGACAGATCCTTCCTCTGGAAACACCATATATTTT. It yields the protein CASSPRTDPSSGNTIYF. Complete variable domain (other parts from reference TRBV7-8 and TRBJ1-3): GAGVSQSPRYKVAKRGQDVALRCDPISGHVSLFWYQQALGQGPEFLTYFQNEAQLDKSGLPSDRFFAERPEGSVSTLKIQRTQQEDSAVYLCASSPRTDPSSGNTIYFGEGSWLTVV.